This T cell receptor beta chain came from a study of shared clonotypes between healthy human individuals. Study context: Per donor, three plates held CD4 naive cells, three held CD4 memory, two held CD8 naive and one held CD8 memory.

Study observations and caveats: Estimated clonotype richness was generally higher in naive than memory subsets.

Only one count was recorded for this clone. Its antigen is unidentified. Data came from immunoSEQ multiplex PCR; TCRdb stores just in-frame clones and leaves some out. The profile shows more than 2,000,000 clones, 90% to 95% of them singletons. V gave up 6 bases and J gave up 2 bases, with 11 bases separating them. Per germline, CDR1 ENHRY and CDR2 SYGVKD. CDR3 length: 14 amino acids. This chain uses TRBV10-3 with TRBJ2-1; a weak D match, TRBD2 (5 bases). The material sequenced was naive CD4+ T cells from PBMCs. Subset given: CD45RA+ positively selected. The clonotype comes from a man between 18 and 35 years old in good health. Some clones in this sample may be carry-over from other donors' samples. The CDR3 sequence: CAIRAGPTYNEQFF. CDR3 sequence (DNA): TGTGCCATCAGGGCGGGTCCCACCTACAATGAGCAGTTCTTC.